The 14 T cell receptor beta chains below were found in one sample sequenced in a study of graft-versus-host responses after intestinal transplantation. Measured with immunoSEQ multiplex PCR; TCRdb has only the in-frame clones, and not every one. This table has over 15,000 clones, around nine tenths appearing once. The source material was PBMCs, sampled about 230 days after intestinal transplant. The receptors here all came from a human patient who received an intestinal transplant, so some T cells may come from the graft donor.

The V gene is TRBV7-9, the J gene TRBJ2-1; D gene unclear. The CDR3 extends over 12 amino acids. CDR1 is SEHNR, CDR2 FQNEAQ, per germline (reference sequence). V dropped 5 bases and J dropped 13 bases, with 15 bases sitting between them. Here the CDR3 DNA reads TGTGCCAGCAGCGGCGCTGGGCTTTATCAGTTCTTC. Its protein is CASSGAGLYQFF.

The genes are TRBV11-3 and TRBJ2-3; weak D call: TRBD2 (5 bases). The CDR3 runs to 14 residues. V was cut by 2 bases and J by 2 bases, with 8 bases left in between. The V gene's germline CDR1 is SGHNT and CDR2 YENEEA. CDR3 sequence (DNA): TGTGCCAGCAGCTTATCCGGGATCACAGATACGCAGTATTTT. This codes for CASSLSGITDTQYF.

V is TRBV13 and J is TRBJ2-7, with 12 positions matching TRBD2. The CDR3 runs 17 residues. Germline V gives CDR1 PRHDT, CDR2 FYEKMQ (reference sequence). The junction had 12 bases not matched to a gene; V was cut back by 5 bases and J by 4 bases. The CDR3 nucleotides are TGTGCCAGCAGCCCCCAGCCCCTAGCGGGGGGGCCTTACGAGCAGTACTTC. Translating it yields CASSPQPLAGGPYEQYF.

In regard to this clone: The sample holds other DNA sequences that translate to the same CDR3. This chain links TRBV5-1 with TRBJ2-3, with D tentatively TRBD1 (6 bases). The CDR3 is 15 residues long. Germline V CDR1 and CDR2: SGHRS, YFSETQ. V shed 0 bases and J shed 4 bases, with 12 bases lying between them. CDR3 nucleotides: TGCGCCAGCAGCTTGGTCGGCAGGGGACCAGATACGCAGTATTTT. This gives the protein CASSLVGRGPDTQYF.

The V gene is TRBV12-5, the J gene TRBJ2-3, with D possibly being TRBD1 (5 bases). CDR1 is LGHNT, CDR2 FRNRAP, per germline. V was clipped by 3 bases and J by 1 base, with 11 bases between them. CDR3 size: 15 residues. The CDR3 bases are TGTGCTAGTGGTTTCTTTATCAGGGGCACAGATACGCAGTATTTT. This sequence encodes CASGFFIRGTDTQYF.

The V call is TRBV2, the J call TRBJ2-2; D unclear. CDR3 length: 11 amino acids. Germline V lookup: CDR1 SNHLY, CDR2 FYNNEI. The V and J ends lost 6 bases and 2 bases respectively, with 1 base between them. The CDR3 region has the DNA TGTGCCAGCAGCAACACCGGGGAGCTGTTTTTT. As protein: CASSNTGELFF. Supplemented by reference TRBV2 and TRBJ2-2, the full variable domain reads EPEVTQTPSHQVTQMGQEVILRCVPISNHLYFYWYRQILGQKVEFLVSFYNNEISEKSEIFDDQFSVERPDGSNFTLKIRSTKLEDSAMYFCASSNTGELFFGEGSRLTVL.

The chain recombines TRBV25-1 with TRBJ1-4; D unresolved. In germline, CDR1 is MGHDK, CDR2 SYGVNS. This CDR3 comprises 13 residues. The germline V and J ends were trimmed by 6 bases and 8 bases, with 13 bases remaining between them. The chain's CDR3 is CASSPGSEEKLFF. The DNA for the CDR3 is TGTGCCAGCAGCCCCGGGAGTGAAGAAAAACTGTTTTTT.

This chain uses TRBV27 with TRBJ2-7, with TRBD1 as a possible D gene (6 bases). The germline V gene encodes CDR1 MNHEY and CDR2 SMNVEV (reference sequence). V lost 5 bases and J lost 1, with 21 bases in between. The CDR3 consists of 17 residues. CDR3 sequence reads: CASSPANTGILSYEQYF. The DNA for the CDR3 is TGTGCCAGCAGTCCGGCCAACACAGGGATCTTGTCCTACGAGCAGTACTTC.

CDR3: CASEASGVGDEKLFF. The CDR3 bases are TGTGCCAGCGAAGCTTCTGGCGTTGGGGATGAAAAACTGTTTTTT. V usage is TRBV7-9 and J usage is TRBJ1-4; no firm D call. Germline CDR1 is SEHNR and CDR2 is FQNEAQ (reference sequence). The CDR3 covers 15 residues. Deletions cut 8 bases from V and 6 bases from J, with 19 bases between.

This chain joins TRBV5-4 and TRBJ1-4, with D hard to call. This CDR3 has 14 residues. Trimming removed 2 bases at V and 3 bases at J, with 8 bases between. Germline CDR1 and CDR2: SGHNT and YYREEE (reference sequence). The CDR3 coding sequence is TGTGCCAGCAGCTTCGGGCAAGCTAATGAAAAACTGTTTTTT. This codes for CASSFGQANEKLFF. Looking up the rest from reference TRBV5-4 and TRBJ1-4 gives the full variable domain: ETGVTQSPTHLIKTRGQQVTLRCSSQSGHNTVSWYQQALGQGPQFIFQYYREEENGRGNFPPRFSGLQFPNYSSELNVNALELDDSALYLCASSFGQANEKLFFGSGTQLSVL.

The genes are TRBV9 and TRBJ2-7; no clear D gene. V lost 0 bases to trimming and J lost 1 base, with 11 bases between them. Germline V gene data show CDR1 as SGDLS and CDR2 as YYNGEE. This CDR3 has 15 residues. CDR3 protein: CASSVEAHFSYEQYF. The CDR3 region has the DNA TGTGCCAGCAGCGTAGAAGCCCACTTTTCCTACGAGCAGTACTTC.

The CDR3 DNA follows: TGTGCCAGCAGTTACTCGAGAGCCACAGATACGCAGTATTTT. Translating gives CASSYSRATDTQYF. V usage is TRBV6-6 and J usage is TRBJ2-3; D remains ambiguous. Germline CDR1 is MNHNY and CDR2 is SVGAGI (reference sequence). V lost 0 bases, J lost 2 bases, and 6 bases lay in between. The CDR3 runs to 14 residues.

The chain links TRBV10-2 to TRBJ2-1, with D maybe TRBD1 (7 bases). Germline CDR1 reads WSHSY; CDR2 reads SAAADI. Trimming took 1 base from V and 2 from J, leaving 12 bases between them. CDR3 length equals 16 residues. CDR3 nucleotide sequence: TGCGCCAGCAGTGAGTTGGAGGGGGCTACCTACAATGAGCAGTTCTTC. Its translation: CASSELEGATYNEQFF.

The chain uses TRBV7-9 and TRBJ2-3; D unresolved. The CDR3 consists of 15 residues. The V end was cut by 1 base, the J end by 2 bases, with 10 bases between. From germline, CDR1 is SEHNR and CDR2 FQNEAQ (reference sequence). The CDR3 DNA follows: TGTGCCAGCAGCTTAGTCGCGCCACTCACAGATACGCAGTATTTT. Translated: CASSLVAPLTDTQYF.